The T cell receptor (beta chain) described here comes from a study of T cell responses to AZD1222 COVID-19 vaccine. A word on this clone: Its cognate antigen is unknown.

The CDR3 sequence is 13 residues long. Germline assignment: CDR1 SGHRS and CDR2 YFSETQ. V dropped 2 bases and J dropped 4 bases, with 10 bases sitting between them. General study results and limits: Nearly half of spike-specific TCRs reportedly target unmutated variant regions. White British donors predominated, females outnumbered males, and clonal diversity was possibly underestimated.

Clones were read by immunoSEQ multiplex PCR, and TCRdb kept only the in-frame ones, dropping some. In the table there are 80,000 to 100,000 clones, approximately 86% of which are singletons. The clonotype comes from an adult in good health. The chain employs TRBV5-1 and TRBJ2-7; no clear D gene. The material was peripheral blood, obtained on day 0 of AZD1222 vaccination. The CDR3 DNA reads TGCGCCAGCAGCTTAGGCAGAGATTACGAGCAGTACTTC. The encoded protein is CASSLGRDYEQYF.